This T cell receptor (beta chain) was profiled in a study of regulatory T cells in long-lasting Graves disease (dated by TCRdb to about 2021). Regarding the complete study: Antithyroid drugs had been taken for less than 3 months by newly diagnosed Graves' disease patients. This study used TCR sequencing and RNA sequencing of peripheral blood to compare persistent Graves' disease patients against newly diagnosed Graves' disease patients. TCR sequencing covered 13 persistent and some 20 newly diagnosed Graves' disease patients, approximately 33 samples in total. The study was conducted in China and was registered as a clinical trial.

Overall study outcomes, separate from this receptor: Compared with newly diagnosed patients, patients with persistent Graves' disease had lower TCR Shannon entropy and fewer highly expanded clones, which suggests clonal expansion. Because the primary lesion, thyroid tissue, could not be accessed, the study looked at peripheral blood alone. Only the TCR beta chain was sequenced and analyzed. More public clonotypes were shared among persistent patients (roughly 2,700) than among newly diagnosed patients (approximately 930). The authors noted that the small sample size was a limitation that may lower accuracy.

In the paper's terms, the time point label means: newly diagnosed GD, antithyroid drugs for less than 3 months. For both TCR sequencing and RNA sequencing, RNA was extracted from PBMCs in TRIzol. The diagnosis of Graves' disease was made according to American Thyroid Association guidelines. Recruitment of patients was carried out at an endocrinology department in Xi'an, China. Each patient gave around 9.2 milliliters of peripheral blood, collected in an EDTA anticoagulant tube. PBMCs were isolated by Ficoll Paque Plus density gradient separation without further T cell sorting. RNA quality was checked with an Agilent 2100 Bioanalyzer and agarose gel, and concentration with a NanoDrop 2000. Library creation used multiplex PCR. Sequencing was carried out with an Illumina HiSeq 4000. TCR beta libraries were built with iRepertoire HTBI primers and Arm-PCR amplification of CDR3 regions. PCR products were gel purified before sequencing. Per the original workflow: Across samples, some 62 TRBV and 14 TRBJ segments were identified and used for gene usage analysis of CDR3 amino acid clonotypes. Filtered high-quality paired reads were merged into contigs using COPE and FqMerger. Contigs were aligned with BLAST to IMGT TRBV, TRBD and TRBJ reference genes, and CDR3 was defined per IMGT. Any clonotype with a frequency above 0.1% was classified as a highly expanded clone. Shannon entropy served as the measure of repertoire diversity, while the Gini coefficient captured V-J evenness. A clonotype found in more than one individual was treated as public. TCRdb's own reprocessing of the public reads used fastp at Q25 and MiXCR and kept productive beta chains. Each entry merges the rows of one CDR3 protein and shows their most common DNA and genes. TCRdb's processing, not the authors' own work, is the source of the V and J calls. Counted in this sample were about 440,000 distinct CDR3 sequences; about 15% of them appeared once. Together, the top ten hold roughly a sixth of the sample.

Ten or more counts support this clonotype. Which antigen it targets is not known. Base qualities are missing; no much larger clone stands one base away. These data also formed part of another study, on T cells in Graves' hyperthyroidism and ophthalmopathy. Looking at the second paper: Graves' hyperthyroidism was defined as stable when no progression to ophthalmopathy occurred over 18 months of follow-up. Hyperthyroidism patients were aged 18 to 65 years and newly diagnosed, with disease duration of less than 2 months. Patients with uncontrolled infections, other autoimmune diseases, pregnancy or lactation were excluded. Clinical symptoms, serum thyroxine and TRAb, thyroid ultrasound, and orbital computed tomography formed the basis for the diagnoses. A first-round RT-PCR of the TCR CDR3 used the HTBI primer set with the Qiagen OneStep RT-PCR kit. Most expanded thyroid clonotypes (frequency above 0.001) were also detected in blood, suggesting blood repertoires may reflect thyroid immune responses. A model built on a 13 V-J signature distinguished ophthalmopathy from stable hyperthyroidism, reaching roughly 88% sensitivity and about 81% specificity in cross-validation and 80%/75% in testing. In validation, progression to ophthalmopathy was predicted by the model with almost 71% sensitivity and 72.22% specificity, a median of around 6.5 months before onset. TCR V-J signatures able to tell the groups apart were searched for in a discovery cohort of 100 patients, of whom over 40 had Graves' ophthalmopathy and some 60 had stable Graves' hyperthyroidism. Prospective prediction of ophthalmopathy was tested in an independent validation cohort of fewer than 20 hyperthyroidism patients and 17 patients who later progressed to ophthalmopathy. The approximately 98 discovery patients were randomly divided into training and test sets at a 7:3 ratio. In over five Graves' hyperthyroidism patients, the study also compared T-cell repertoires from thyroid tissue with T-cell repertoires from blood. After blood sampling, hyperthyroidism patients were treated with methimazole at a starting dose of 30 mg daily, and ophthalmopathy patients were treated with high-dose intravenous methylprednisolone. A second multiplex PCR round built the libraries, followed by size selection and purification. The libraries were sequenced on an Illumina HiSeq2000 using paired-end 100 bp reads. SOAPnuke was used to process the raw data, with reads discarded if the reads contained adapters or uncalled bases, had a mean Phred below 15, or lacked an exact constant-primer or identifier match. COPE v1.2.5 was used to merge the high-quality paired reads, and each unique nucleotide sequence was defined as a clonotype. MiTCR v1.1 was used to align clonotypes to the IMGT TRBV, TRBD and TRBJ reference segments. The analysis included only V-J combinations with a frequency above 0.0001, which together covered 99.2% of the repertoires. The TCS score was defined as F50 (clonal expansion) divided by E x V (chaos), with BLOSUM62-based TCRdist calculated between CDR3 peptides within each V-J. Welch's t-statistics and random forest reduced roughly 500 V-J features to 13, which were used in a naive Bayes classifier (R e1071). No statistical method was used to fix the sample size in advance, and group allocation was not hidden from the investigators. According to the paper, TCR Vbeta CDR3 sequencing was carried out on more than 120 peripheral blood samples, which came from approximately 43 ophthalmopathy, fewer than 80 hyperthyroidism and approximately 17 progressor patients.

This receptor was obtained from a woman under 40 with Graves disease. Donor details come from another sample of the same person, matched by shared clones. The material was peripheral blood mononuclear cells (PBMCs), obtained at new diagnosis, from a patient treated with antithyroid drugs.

The CDR3 sequence is CASSFRDYDEQYF. The DNA reads as follows: TGTGCCAGCAGCTTCCGGGACTACGACGAGCAGTACTTC. The rearranged segments are TRBV11-1 and TRBJ2-7; a stretch of 7 junction bases matches TRBD2. Including the terminal cysteine and phenylalanine, the CDR3 comprises 13 residues. Left in the record is the CDR3 DNA by itself, 39 bases read in frame from the first base. CDR1 and CDR2 are drawn from the germline V gene (reference sequence): SGHAT, FQDESV. Germline trimming amounts to 3 bases on V and 5 bases on J, with 4 as the count of junction bases outside the gene matches.